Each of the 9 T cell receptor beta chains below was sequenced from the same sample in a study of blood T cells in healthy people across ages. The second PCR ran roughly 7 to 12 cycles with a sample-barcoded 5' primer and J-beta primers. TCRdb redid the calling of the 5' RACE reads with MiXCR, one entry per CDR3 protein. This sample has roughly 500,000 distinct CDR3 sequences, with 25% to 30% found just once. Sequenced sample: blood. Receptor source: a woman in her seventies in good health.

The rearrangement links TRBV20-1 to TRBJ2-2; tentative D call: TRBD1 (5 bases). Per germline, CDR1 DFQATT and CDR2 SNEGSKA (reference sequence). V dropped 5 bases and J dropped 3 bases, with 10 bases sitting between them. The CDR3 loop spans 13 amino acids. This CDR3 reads CSAGLRDTGELFF. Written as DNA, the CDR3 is TGCAGTGCTGGGCTCAGGGACACCGGGGAGCTGTTTTTT.

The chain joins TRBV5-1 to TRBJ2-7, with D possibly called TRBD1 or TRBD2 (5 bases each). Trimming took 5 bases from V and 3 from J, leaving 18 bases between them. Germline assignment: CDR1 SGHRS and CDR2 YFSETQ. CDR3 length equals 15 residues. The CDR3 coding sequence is TGCGCCAGCAGGCGGAACCGGGACGGCTACTACGAGCAGTACTTC. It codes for CASRRNRDGYYEQYF.

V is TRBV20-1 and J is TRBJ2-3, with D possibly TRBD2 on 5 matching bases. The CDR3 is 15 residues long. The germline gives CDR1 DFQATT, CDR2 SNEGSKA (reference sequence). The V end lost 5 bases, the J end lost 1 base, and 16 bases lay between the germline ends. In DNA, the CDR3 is TGCAGTGCTTTCCCTCTGAGCGGCGGCACAGATACGCAGTATTTT. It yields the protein CSAFPLSGGTDTQYF.

This CDR3 is CASSQEIVRPRDNQPQHF. As DNA, the CDR3 is TGTGCCAGCAGCCAAGAGATTGTCAGGCCGAGAGACAATCAGCCCCAGCATTTT. The genes are TRBV4-2 and TRBJ1-5; D unclear. This CDR3 is built from 18 residues. Germline-derived CDR1 and CDR2 are LGHNA and YNFKEQ. Trimming took off 0 bases at V and 3 bases at J, with 18 bases between the two ends.

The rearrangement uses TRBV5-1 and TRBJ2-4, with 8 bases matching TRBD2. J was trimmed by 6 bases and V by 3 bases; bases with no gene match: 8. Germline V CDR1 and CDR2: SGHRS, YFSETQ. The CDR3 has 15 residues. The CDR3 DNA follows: TGCGCCAGCAGCTGGGTTAGCGGGGTCGGAAACATTCAGTACTTC. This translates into CASSWVSGVGNIQYF.

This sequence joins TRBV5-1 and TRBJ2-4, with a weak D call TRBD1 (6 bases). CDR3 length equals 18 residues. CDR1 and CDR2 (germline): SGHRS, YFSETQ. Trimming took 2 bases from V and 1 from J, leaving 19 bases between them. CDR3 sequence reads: CASSLGQPTVTAKNIQYF. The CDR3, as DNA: TGCGCCAGCAGCTTAGGACAGCCTACCGTAACGGCCAAAAACATTCAGTACTTC. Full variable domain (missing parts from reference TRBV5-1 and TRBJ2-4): KAGVTQTPRYLIKTRGQQVTLSCSPISGHRSVSWYQQTPGQGLQFLFEYFSETQRNKGNFPGRFSGRQFSNSRSEMNVSTLELGDSALYLCASSLGQPTVTAKNIQYFGAGTRLSVL.

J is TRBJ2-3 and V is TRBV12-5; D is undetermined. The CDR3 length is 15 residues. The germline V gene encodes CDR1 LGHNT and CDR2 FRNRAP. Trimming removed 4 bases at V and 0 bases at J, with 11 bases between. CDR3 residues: CASGWTVPSTDTQYF. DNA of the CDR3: TGTGCTAGTGGTTGGACGGTACCTAGCACAGATACGCAGTATTTT.

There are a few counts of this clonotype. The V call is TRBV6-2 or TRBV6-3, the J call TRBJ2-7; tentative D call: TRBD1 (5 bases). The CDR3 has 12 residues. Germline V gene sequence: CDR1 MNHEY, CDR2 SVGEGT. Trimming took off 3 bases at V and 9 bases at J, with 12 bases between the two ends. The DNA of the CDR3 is TGTGCCAGCAGTTATCCCCAGGGCTGGCAGTACTTC. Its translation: CASSYPQGWQYF.

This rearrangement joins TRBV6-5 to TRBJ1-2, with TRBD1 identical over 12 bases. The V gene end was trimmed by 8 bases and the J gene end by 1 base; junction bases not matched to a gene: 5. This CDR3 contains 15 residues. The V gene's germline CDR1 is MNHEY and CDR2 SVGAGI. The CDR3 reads CASQGQGAGNYGYTF. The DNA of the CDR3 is TGTGCCAGCCAGGGACAGGGGGCTGGTAACTATGGCTACACCTTC.